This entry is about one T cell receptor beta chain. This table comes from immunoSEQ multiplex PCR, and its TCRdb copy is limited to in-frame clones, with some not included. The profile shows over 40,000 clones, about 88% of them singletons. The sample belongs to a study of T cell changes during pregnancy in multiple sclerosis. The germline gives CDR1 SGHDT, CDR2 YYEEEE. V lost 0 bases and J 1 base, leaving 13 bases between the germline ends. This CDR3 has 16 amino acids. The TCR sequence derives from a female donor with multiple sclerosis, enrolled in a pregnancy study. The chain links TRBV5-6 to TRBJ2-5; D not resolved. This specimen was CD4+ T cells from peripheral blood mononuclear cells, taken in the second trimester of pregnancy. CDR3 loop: CASSLGAVTFQETQYF. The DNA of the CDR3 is TGTGCCAGCAGCTTGGGGGCAGTGACATTCCAAGAGACCCAGTACTTC.